This T cell receptor beta chain was sequenced in a study of blood T cell repertoires in COVID-19. Study summary: Acute-phase and convalescent COVID-19 samples originated in the United States, Italy and Spain. PBMCs, B-cell-depleted T cells, or T cells provided the cDNA or gDNA that made up the material.

Losses at the gene ends were 2 bases for V and 5 bases for J; bases not matched to a gene: 8. This CDR3 is built from 15 residues. Germline CDR1 reads MGHDK; CDR2 reads SYGVNS. Repertoires were generated with immunoSEQ multiplex PCR, while TCRdb's copy carries only in-frame clones and drops some. The table records 200,000 to 300,000 clones, roughly 88% of them present only once. This rearrangement joins TRBV25-1 to TRBJ2-5, with 7 bases that match TRBD2. This receptor was obtained from a man older than 75 with acute or convalescent COVID-19. The sample consisted of peripheral blood. The CDR3 loop reads CASSELGGTGETQYF. CDR3 nucleotides: TGTGCCAGCAGTGAACTGGGGGGGACGGGGGAGACCCAGTACTTC.